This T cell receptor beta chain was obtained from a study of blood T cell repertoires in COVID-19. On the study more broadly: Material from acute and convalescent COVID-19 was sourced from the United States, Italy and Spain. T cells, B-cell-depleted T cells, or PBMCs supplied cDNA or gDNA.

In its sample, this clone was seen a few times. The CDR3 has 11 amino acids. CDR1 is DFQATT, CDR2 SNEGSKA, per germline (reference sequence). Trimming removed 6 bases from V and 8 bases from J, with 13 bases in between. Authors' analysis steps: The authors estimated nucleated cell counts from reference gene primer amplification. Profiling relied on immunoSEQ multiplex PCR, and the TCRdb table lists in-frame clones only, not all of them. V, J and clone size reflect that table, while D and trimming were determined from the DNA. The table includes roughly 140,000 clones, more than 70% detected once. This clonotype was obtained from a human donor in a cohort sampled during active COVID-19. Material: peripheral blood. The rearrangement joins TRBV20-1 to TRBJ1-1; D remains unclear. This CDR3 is CSAGADWEAFF. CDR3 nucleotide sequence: TGCAGTGCCGGCGCGGATTGGGAAGCTTTCTTT.